What follows is one T cell receptor (beta chain) and its context. Antigen specificity is unknown. This specimen belongs to a study of cytomegalovirus exposure and HLA in healthy donors. Notes on the study in general: According to the study, 160 or so TCR beta chains were cytomegalovirus-associated.

Trimming removed 2 bases from V and 11 bases from J; junction bases left unmatched: 12. Germline CDR1 is GTSNPN and CDR2 is SVGIG (reference sequence). The CDR3 totals 14 residues. Amplification used 60 Vbeta primers and 13 Jbeta primers. Libraries were prepared by immunoSEQ multiplex PCR; TCRdb keeps only in-frame clonotypes and omits some of them. Here the sample table reports some 130,000 clones. The sample taken for sequencing was PBMCs. This chain links TRBV30 with TRBJ1-3, with 7 bases fitting TRBD1. The TCR comes from a man younger than 35 in good health and CMV-seronegative. DNA of the CDR3: TGTGCCTGGAGTACAGGGGAGGTGGGGTTCGCCATATATTTT. The encoded protein is CAWSTGEVGFAIYF.